The 25 T cell receptor beta chains in this list originate from one sample, sequenced in a study of OX40 agonist ivuxolimab in advanced cancers. Profiled with immunoSEQ multiplex PCR; TCRdb holds only in-frame clones, not every one. The sample gives roughly 90,000 clones, approximately 94% of which show up once; approximately 2.9% is in the top ten. This sample comprised CD4+ or CD8+ T cells sorted from blood, obtained in a trial of the OX40 agonist ivuxolimab. The receptor source for this set is an adult with an advanced solid tumor such as melanoma, head and neck, liver or kidney cancer.

Only a few counts were recorded for this clone. This sequence joins TRBV7-9 and TRBJ2-7; no clear D gene. V shed 5 bases and J shed 6 bases, with 14 bases lying between them. Germline CDR1 reads SEHNR; CDR2 reads FQNEAQ (reference sequence). The CDR3 is 13 amino acids. The CDR3 sequence is CASSDLDSAEQYF. The CDR3, as DNA: TGTGCCAGCAGCGACCTCGACTCGGCCGAGCAGTACTTC.

The rearrangement joins TRBV7-8 to TRBJ2-7; possible D gene TRBD1, 5 bases. CDR1 is SGHVS, CDR2 FQNEAQ, per germline. V was clipped by 4 bases and J by 5 bases, with 9 bases between them. The CDR3 covers 12 residues. The CDR3 loop is CASSWEGDEQYF. For the CDR3, the DNA is TGTGCCAGCAGCTGGGAAGGGGACGAGCAGTACTTC. Full variable domain (missing parts from reference TRBV7-8 and TRBJ2-7): GAGVSQSPRYKVAKRGQDVALRCDPISGHVSLFWYQQALGQGPEFLTYFQNEAQLDKSGLPSDRFFAERPEGSVSTLKIQRTQQEDSAVYLCASSWEGDEQYFGPGTRLTVT.

The rearrangement uses TRBV5-8 and TRBJ1-5; 7 bases fit TRBD1. Germline CDR1 and CDR2: SGHTS and YDEGEE. Trimming removed 0 bases from V and 2 bases from J; junction bases left unmatched: 5. This CDR3 has 16 residues. CDR3 in amino acids: CASSLEQGFRNQPQHF. For the CDR3, the DNA is TGTGCCAGCAGCTTGGAACAGGGGTTTCGCAATCAGCCCCAGCATTTT.

The V and J genes are TRBV7-9 and TRBJ1-5; tentatively, D is TRBD1 (6 bases). V lost 3 bases, J lost 4 bases, and 10 bases lay in between. This CDR3 has 14 amino acids. Germline CDR1 SEHNR, CDR2 FQNEAQ (reference sequence). CDR3 nucleotide sequence: TGTGCCAGCAGCTTGGACAGCGGAAATCAGCCCCAGCATTTT. Protein sequence: CASSLDSGNQPQHF. The entire variable domain, with the rest obtained from reference TRBV7-9 and TRBJ1-5, is as follows: DTGVSQNPRHKITKRGQNVTFRCDPISEHNRLYWYRQTLGQGPEFLTYFQNEAQLEKSRLLSDRFSAERPKGSFSTLEIQRTEQGDSAMYLCASSLDSGNQPQHFGDGTRLSIL.

The rearrangement uses TRBV9 and TRBJ1-2; unclear D gene. Germline V lookup: CDR1 SGDLS, CDR2 YYNGEE. Trimming removed 4 bases from V and 3 bases from J, with 16 bases in between. This CDR3 comprises 15 residues. In nucleotides, the CDR3 is TGTGCCAGCAGCCCTGAATCCGGGTCGTACTATGGCTACACCTTC. Its translation: CASSPESGSYYGYTF.

V and J are TRBV2 and TRBJ2-3, with D maybe TRBD2 (6 bases). This CDR3 is 16 amino acids long. Trimming shortened V by 0 bases and J by 3 bases, and 13 bases separated the two germline ends. The germline V gene has CDR1 SNHLY and CDR2 FYNNEI. CDR3 nucleotides: TGTGCCAGCAGTGAAGCGGGCAGGGCGGGGACAGATACGCAGTATTTT. It codes for CASSEAGRAGTDTQYF.

As concerns this clone: At one end, the junction sequence differs from germline, possibly due to a read error. The chain couples TRBV28 to TRBJ1-5; weak D call: TRBD1 (5 bases). CDR1 and CDR2 (germline): MDHEN, SYDVKM. CDR3 length: 15 amino acids. This CDR3 is CASTAVGQFNQAQHF. The CDR3 DNA follows: TGTGCCAGCACCGCCGTGGGGCAGTTCAATCAGGCCCAGCATTTT.

V gene TRBV19 combines with J gene TRBJ2-7; 9 nucleotides align to TRBD1. CDR1 and CDR2 (germline): LNHDA, SQIVND (reference sequence). The length of the CDR3 is 15 residues. J was trimmed by 6 bases and V by 6 bases; bases with no gene match: 12. The CDR3 nucleotides are TGTGCCAGTAGGTTTACGGGACAGGGCCTGGGCGAGCAGTACTTC. This codes for CASRFTGQGLGEQYF.

This rearrangement joins TRBV5-6 to TRBJ2-3; 9 nucleotides agree with TRBD2. Germline loops: CDR1 SGHDT, CDR2 YYEEEE. With V trimmed by 3 bases and J by 2 bases, 4 bases remained unmatched. This CDR3 contains 15 residues. The CDR3 loop is CASSWTSEITDTQYF. As DNA, the CDR3 is TGTGCCAGCAGCTGGACTAGCGAGATCACAGATACGCAGTATTTT.

The sample holds one count of this clone. The chain combines TRBV9 with TRBJ1-1; 10 bases line up with TRBD1. Per the germline V gene, CDR1 is SGDLS and CDR2 is YYNGEE. The trim removed 1 base at V and 4 bases at J, leaving 10 bases unmatched. The CDR3 has 17 amino acids. CDR3 coding DNA: TGTGCCAGCAGCGTATTTGGGGCGGGGACAGGGGCCACTGAAGCTTTCTTT. Protein sequence: CASSVFGAGTGATEAFF.

The V and J genes are TRBV6-1 and TRBJ1-1, with TRBD1 matching 7 bases. There are 14 residues in the CDR3. After removal of 2 bases from V and 7 bases from J, the junction contained 7 bases not matched to a gene. CDR1 and CDR2 from the germline V gene are MNHNS and SASEGT. The CDR3 region has the DNA TGTGCCAGCAGTGAACACCCGCCAGGGGGTGAAGCTTTCTTT. Translating it yields CASSEHPPGGEAFF.

The chain is built from TRBV6-1 and TRBJ1-1; 9 nucleotides align to TRBD1. V shed 6 bases and J 6 bases; nucleotides not matched to a gene: 2. CDR3 length: 12 residues. Germline-derived CDR1 and CDR2 are MNHNS and SASEGT. The chain's CDR3 is CASRDRGSEAFF. The CDR3, as DNA: TGTGCCAGCAGGGACAGGGGATCTGAAGCTTTCTTT.

J is TRBJ2-1 and V is TRBV7-9; D is undetermined. CDR1 and CDR2 (germline): SEHNR, FQNEAQ (reference sequence). Deletions cut 7 bases from V and 4 bases from J, with 5 bases between. This CDR3 has 11 amino acids. In nucleotides, the CDR3 is TGTGCCAGCAACATATACAATGAGCAGTTCTTC. Amino acids: CASNIYNEQFF.

The genes are TRBV4-2 and TRBJ2-1, with D maybe TRBD2 (6 bases). Germline values: CDR1 LGHNA, CDR2 YNFKEQ. Trimming pared 4 bases from V and 2 bases from J, leaving 15 bases between. The CDR3 runs to 16 residues. CDR3 DNA: TGTGCCAGCAGCCGATACTGGGACTCCCCCTACAATGAGCAGTTCTTC. Residues: CASSRYWDSPYNEQFF.

The gene calls are TRBV15 and TRBJ1-2; 8 nucleotides agree with TRBD1. Germline CDR1 LNHNV, CDR2 YYDKDF (reference sequence). Trimming cost V 0 bases and J 2 bases; bases outside gene matches: 11. This CDR3 region has 18 residues. The CDR3 region has the DNA TGTGCCACCAGCAGAGATAGGCAGGGGGCTACCCAGAACTATGGCTACACCTTC. It yields the protein CATSRDRQGATQNYGYTF.

V is TRBV27 and J is TRBJ2-7, with 7 bases lining up with TRBD2. Germline CDR1 is MNHEY and CDR2 is SMNVEV (reference sequence). The CDR3 has 14 residues. V lost 3 bases to trimming and J lost 7 bases; unmatched junction nucleotides: 9. The CDR3 region has the DNA TGTGCCAGCAGTTTGGGGAGGGACCAGGGTGAGCAGTACTTC. Its protein is CASSLGRDQGEQYF.

This chain joins TRBV27 and TRBJ2-7; D call uncertain. The germline V gene has CDR1 MNHEY and CDR2 SMNVEV (reference sequence). Trimming left V 2 bases short and J 2 bases short, with 16 bases between. The CDR3 loop spans 16 amino acids. The CDR3 loop is CASSLGRTPRPYEQYF. Here the CDR3 DNA reads TGTGCCAGCAGTTTAGGGCGTACTCCTAGACCCTACGAGCAGTACTTC.

The rearrangement uses TRBV11-2 and TRBJ2-7, with TRBD1 matching over 8 bases. The V gene end was trimmed by 3 bases and the J gene end by 2 bases; junction bases not matched to a gene: 9. The germline CDR1 and CDR2 sequences are SGHAT and FQNNGV. This CDR3 has 16 residues. The DNA of the CDR3 is TGTGCCAGCAGCTTTGGGACAGGAGTCGAAGCCTACGAGCAGTACTTC. This translates into CASSFGTGVEAYEQYF.

This clone appeared a single time. This chain connects TRBV5-4 to TRBJ1-1, with D possibly TRBD1 on 6 matching bases. This CDR3 contains 15 residues. Germline V gene data show CDR1 as SGHNT and CDR2 as YYREEE (reference sequence). The V end lost 1 base, the J end lost 1 base, and 11 bases lay between the germline ends. CDR3 DNA sequence: TGTGCCAGCAGCTTGCCCCTAGGGGGGAACACTGAAGCTTTCTTT. Its protein is CASSLPLGGNTEAFF. Based on the CDR3 plus reference TRBV5-4 and TRBJ1-1, the full variable domain is ETGVTQSPTHLIKTRGQQVTLRCSSQSGHNTVSWYQQALGQGPQFIFQYYREEENGRGNFPPRFSGLQFPNYSSELNVNALELDDSALYLCASSLPLGGNTEAFFGQGTRLTVV.

The chain links TRBV7-6 to TRBJ1-1; D call uncertain. The CDR3 consists of 13 residues. Per germline, CDR1 SGHVS and CDR2 FNYEAQ. V gave up 6 bases and J gave up 4 bases, with 12 bases separating them. CDR3 sequence (DNA): TGTGCCAGCAGTCCGGGTCGGGCCACTGAAGCTTTCTTT. It is translated as CASSPGRATEAFF.

This clone is a singleton in its sample. CDR3 sequence (DNA): TGTGCCAGCAGTTACTCGTATAACTATGGCTACACCTTC. Its protein product is CASSYSYNYGYTF. The V and J genes are TRBV6-5 and TRBJ1-2; D gene uncertain. This CDR3 comprises 13 residues. Germline V gene lookup returns CDR1 MNHEY and CDR2 SVGAGI. V lost 0 bases, J lost 1 base, and 3 bases lay in between.

The count of this clone is one. Other nucleotide sequences from this sample produce the same CDR3. This chain connects TRBV6-5 to TRBJ1-2, with 7 bases aligning to TRBD1. Germline CDR1 and CDR2: MNHEY and SVGAGI. This CDR3 contains 13 residues. The V segment lost 2 bases and the J segment 6 bases; nucleotides outside the gene matches: 3. CDR3 DNA: TGTGCCAGCAGTTACGGTCAGGGGGATGGCTACACCTTC. Residues: CASSYGQGDGYTF.

The chain joins TRBV6-1 to TRBJ2-7; 9 bases are a match to TRBD1. This CDR3 contains 15 residues. The V segment lost 4 bases and the J segment 3 bases; nucleotides outside the gene matches: 7. Germline CDR1 is MNHNS and CDR2 is SASEGT. Here the CDR3 DNA reads TGTGCCAGCAGTGCCGGGGGGACAGGGTTCTACGAGCAGTACTTC. This sequence encodes CASSAGGTGFYEQYF.

This clone was recorded only once. The chain has TRBV6-1 and TRBJ2-7, with no clear D. The germline V gene has CDR1 MNHNS and CDR2 SASEGT. CDR3 length: 12 amino acids. V was pared by 8 bases and J by 1 base, with 9 bases between. The CDR3 here is CASSFISYEQYF. For the CDR3, the DNA is TGTGCCAGCTCTTTCATTTCCTACGAGCAGTACTTC.

V is TRBV21-1 and J is TRBJ2-4; the D segment call TRBD2 is taken from the table without a DNA check. TRBV21-1 is recorded as a pseudogene. The length of the CDR3 is 14 residues. CDR3 protein: CASSNRDSENIQYF. The CDR3 coding sequence is TGTGCCAGCAGCAATCGGGACTCAGAAAACATTCAGTACTTC.